A selection of T cell receptor beta chains follows, all from one sample in a study of blood T cell repertoires in COVID-19. TCRdb's copy holds only in-frame clones and misses some; the assay was immunoSEQ multiplex PCR. The sample records about 320,000 clones, approximately 86% being singletons. Sequencing input: PBMCs or T cells enriched from blood (not recorded which). All receptors come from a woman aged 18-29 years who had recovered from COVID-19. CDR3s include the opening cysteine and the closing phenylalanine or tryptophan. A D gene is named only where the DNA matches it firmly. Not all rows give a size; the values are once, few, many and, for expanded clones, a class.

J,size,D,V,CDR3,DNA
TRBJ2-3,.,.,TRBV6-5,CASSYLTADTQYF,TGTGCCAGCAGTTATCTGACTGCAGATACGCAGTATTTT
TRBJ1-2,.,TRBD1,TRBV28,CASSSPGTASGYTF,TGTGCCAGCAGTTCACCCGGGACAGCTAGTGGCTACACCTTC
TRBJ1-5,once,TRBD1,TRBV5-5,CASSFGQGRNQPQHF,TGTGCCAGCAGTTTCGGACAGGGGAGGAATCAGCCCCAGCATTTT
TRBJ1-2,.,.,TRBV10-3,CAISEQLPGGYGYTF,TGTGCCATCAGTGAGCAGCTCCCGGGGGGCTATGGCTACACCTTC
TRBJ1-2,.,.,TRBV7-2,CASSPLTGSFGYTF,TGTGCCAGCAGCCCCCTGACGGGATCTTTCGGCTACACCTTC
TRBJ2-1,.,TRBD2,TRBV3-1/TRBV3-2,CASSNGPTSGSRNEQFF,TGTGCCAGCAGCAACGGGCCAACTAGCGGGAGTCGGAATGAGCAGTTCTTC
TRBJ2-2,.,.,TRBV5-1,CASSADISNTGELFF,TGCGCCAGCAGCGCGGACATTTCGAACACCGGGGAGCTGTTTTTT
TRBJ1-5,once,.,TRBV15,CATSRDPGGVSQPQHF,TGTGCCACCAGCAGAGATCCTGGGGGGGTAAGTCAGCCCCAGCATTTT
TRBJ2-3,.,.,TRBV4-1,CASSPNPTDTQYF,TGCGCCAGCAGCCCTAACCCTACAGATACGCAGTATTTT
TRBJ1-5,.,.,TRBV7-2,CASSLGWQGNQPQHF,TGTGCCAGCAGCTTAGGATGGCAGGGAAATCAGCCCCAGCATTTT
TRBJ2-1,.,TRBD2,TRBV5-1,CASSLGLRVAGGPRYEQFF,TGCGCCAGCAGCTTGGGGTTGAGGGTAGCGGGAGGGCCGCGCTATGAGCAGTTCTTC
TRBJ2-3,.,.,TRBV7-9,CASTEGQTHTDTQYF,TGTGCCAGCACCGAGGGTCAGACCCACACCGATACGCAGTATTTT
TRBJ1-1,.,.,TRBV27,CASSLATGGGDTEAFF,TGTGCCAGCAGTTTAGCGACAGGTGGGGGGGACACTGAAGCTTTCTTT
TRBJ2-7,.,.,TRBV6-5,CASSSPRRAYEQYF,TGTGCCAGCAGTTCCCCGCGTCGAGCCTACGAGCAGTACTTC
TRBJ1-5,.,.,TRBV9,CASSVYEGVDQPQHF,TGTGCCAGCAGCGTTTATGAAGGGGTCGATCAGCCCCAGCATTTT
TRBJ2-1,.,.,TRBV4-2,CASSLYESGNEQFF,TGTGCCAGCAGCCTCTACGAGTCGGGCAATGAGCAGTTCTTC
TRBJ1-2,.,.,TRBV27,CASSLLGADTNYGYTF,TGTGCCAGCAGTTTATTGGGGGCCGATACTAACTATGGCTACACCTTC
TRBJ1-2,few,TRBD1,TRBV27,CASSSTQGAEDYGYTF,TGTGCCAGCAGTTCGACCCAGGGGGCCGAAGACTATGGCTACACCTTC
TRBJ2-7,.,.,TRBV28,CASSQITGTSSYEQYF,TGTGCCAGCAGCCAAATTACCGGGACTTCCTCCTACGAGCAGTACTTC
TRBJ1-2,.,.,TRBV7-9,CASSFNHYYGYTF,TGTGCCAGCAGCTTTAACCACTACTATGGCTACACCTTC
TRBJ1-2,.,.,TRBV3-1/TRBV3-2,CASSQDYGGSSRGYTF,TGTGCCAGCAGCCAAGATTATGGGGGCAGTTCTCGGGGCTACACCTTC
TRBJ1-1,.,.,TRBV19,CASSTLSGAVEAFF,TGTGCCAGTAGTACTTTGAGCGGGGCGGTGGAAGCTTTCTTT
TRBJ1-4,.,.,TRBV6-5,CASSYSPRGAYEKLFF,TGTGCCAGCAGTTACTCCCCCCGGGGGGCTTATGAAAAACTGTTTTTT
TRBJ2-7,.,TRBD1,TRBV14,CASSQDGTGGLEQYF,TGTGCCAGCAGCCAGGACGGGACAGGGGGCCTCGAGCAGTACTTC
TRBJ1-2,.,TRBD1,TRBV7-2,CASSLAPTGGVGYTF,TGTGCCAGCAGCTTAGCGCCGACAGGGGGTGTTGGCTACACCTTC
TRBJ2-6,.,.,TRBV28,CASSLQGPGANVLTF,TGTGCCAGCAGTCTACAGGGCCCTGGGGCCAACGTCCTGACTTTC
TRBJ1-6,few,.,TRBV3-1/TRBV3-2,CASSPWGVRSPLHF,TGTGCCAGCAGCCCCTGGGGGGTACGCTCACCCCTCCACTTT
TRBJ2-7,.,.,TRBV27,CASRNIERRGYTGEQYF,TGTGCCAGCAGAAATATCGAGAGACGGGGGTATACCGGGGAGCAGTACTTC
TRBJ2-2,.,TRBD1,TRBV5-6,CASSSPGTGRTGELFF,TGTGCCAGCAGCTCACCCGGGACAGGGAGGACCGGGGAGCTGTTTTTT
TRBJ2-3,.,.,TRBV11-1,CASSSWSGDTQYF,TGTGCCAGCAGCTCCTGGTCCGGGGATACGCAGTATTTT
TRBJ1-2,.,TRBD1,TRBV20-1,CSASRTGLYGYTF,TGCAGTGCTAGTAGGACAGGATTATATGGCTACACCTTC
TRBJ1-3,once,.,TRBV30,CAWSKNQRSSGNTIYF,TGTGCCTGGAGCAAAAACCAGAGGAGCTCTGGAAACACCATATATTTT
TRBJ2-3,.,.,TRBV5-1,CASSLGLAGTDTQYF,TGCGCCAGCAGCTTGGGCCTAGCAGGCACAGATACGCAGTATTTT
TRBJ2-2,.,.,TRBV7-2,CAVNPTRLLGGELFF,TGTGCCGTAAACCCGACAAGGCTTCTTGGCGGGGAGCTGTTTTTT
TRBJ2-3,.,.,TRBV27,CASSAVALFTDTQYF,TGTGCCAGCAGTGCCGTAGCCCTATTCACAGATACGCAGTATTTT
TRBJ1-2,.,.,TRBV6-8,CASSYAQTIDTDYGYTF,TGTGCCAGCAGTTACGCCCAAACCATTGACACGGACTATGGCTACACCTTC
TRBJ2-1,once,TRBD2,TRBV7-8,CASTRTGTSVYNEQFF,TGTGCCAGCACCCGAACCGGGACTAGCGTCTACAATGAGCAGTTCTTC
TRBJ1-4,once,.,TRBV16,CASSQSPLTELFF,TGTGCCAGCAGCCAATCCCCGCTCACGGAACTGTTTTTT
TRBJ1-1,.,.,TRBV28,CASSWTGDTEAFF,TGTGCCAGCAGCTGGACGGGGGACACTGAAGCTTTCTTT